The clone carrying this T cell receptor beta chain showed up just once. The protocol was immunoSEQ multiplex PCR, while the TCRdb copy is restricted to in-frame clones and leaves out a portion. The sample has some 290,000 clones; 85% to 90% are singletons. In germline, CDR1 is KGHSY, CDR2 FQNENV. V was shortened by 0 bases and J by 2 bases, with 9 bases between the two germline ends. CDR3 length equals 15 residues. This entry is derived from a study of blood T cell repertoires in COVID-19. Sequenced sample: peripheral blood. This chain links TRBV16 with TRBJ2-3; a possible D gene is TRBD1 (6 bases). This clonotype originated in a woman in her 30s with COVID-19, enrolled during active disease. The CDR3 reads CASSQSAGATDTQYF. The DNA for the CDR3 is TGTGCCAGCAGCCAATCCGCAGGGGCCACAGATACGCAGTATTTT.